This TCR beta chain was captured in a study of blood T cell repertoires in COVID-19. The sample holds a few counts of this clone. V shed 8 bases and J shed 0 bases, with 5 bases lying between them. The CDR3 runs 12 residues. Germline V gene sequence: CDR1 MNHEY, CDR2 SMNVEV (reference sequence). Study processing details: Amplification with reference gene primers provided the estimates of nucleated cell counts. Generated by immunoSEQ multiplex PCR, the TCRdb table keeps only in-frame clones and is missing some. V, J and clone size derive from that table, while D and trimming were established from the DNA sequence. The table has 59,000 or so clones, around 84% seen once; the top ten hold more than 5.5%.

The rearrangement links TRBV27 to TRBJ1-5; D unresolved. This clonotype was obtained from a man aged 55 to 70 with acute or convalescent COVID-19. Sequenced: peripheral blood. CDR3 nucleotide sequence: TGTGCCAGCTCCCATAGCAATCAGCCCCAGCATTTT. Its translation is CASSHSNQPQHF.